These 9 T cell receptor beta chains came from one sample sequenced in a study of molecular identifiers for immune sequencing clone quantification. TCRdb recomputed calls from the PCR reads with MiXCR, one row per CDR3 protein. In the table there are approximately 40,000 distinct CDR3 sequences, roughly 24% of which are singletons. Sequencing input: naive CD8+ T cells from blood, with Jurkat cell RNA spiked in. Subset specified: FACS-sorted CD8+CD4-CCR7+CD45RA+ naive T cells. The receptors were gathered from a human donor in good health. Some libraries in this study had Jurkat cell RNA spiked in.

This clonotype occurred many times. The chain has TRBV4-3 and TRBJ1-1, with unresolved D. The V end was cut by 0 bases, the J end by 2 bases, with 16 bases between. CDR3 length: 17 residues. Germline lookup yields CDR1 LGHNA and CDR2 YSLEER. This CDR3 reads CASSQDTQTALNTEAFF. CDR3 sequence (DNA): TGCGCCAGCAGCCAAGATACACAGACCGCACTCAACACTGAAGCTTTCTTT.

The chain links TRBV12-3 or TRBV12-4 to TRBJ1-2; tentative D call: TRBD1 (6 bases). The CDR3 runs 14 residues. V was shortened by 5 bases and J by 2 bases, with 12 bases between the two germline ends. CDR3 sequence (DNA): TGTGCCAGCAGTCTCCCGGGACACAACTATGGCTACACCTTC. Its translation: CASSLPGHNYGYTF.

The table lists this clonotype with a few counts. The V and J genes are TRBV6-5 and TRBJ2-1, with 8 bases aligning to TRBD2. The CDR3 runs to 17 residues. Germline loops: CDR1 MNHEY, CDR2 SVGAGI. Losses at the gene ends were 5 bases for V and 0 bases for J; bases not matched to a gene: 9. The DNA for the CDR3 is TGTGCCAGCAGTCGACCCGGGGGGGGTCCCTCCTACAATGAGCAGTTCTTC. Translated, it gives CASSRPGGGPSYNEQFF.

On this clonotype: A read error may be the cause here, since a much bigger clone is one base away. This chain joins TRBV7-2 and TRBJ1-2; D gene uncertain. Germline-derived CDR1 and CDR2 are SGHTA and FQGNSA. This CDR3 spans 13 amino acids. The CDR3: CVSTSVLFYGYTF. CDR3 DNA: TGTGTCAGCACCTCGGTTTTGTTCTATGGCTACACCTTC.

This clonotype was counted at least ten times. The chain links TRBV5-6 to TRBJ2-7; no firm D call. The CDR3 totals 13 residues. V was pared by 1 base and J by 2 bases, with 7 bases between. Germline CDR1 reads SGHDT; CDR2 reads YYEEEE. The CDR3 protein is CASSLWQAYEQYF. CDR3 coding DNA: TGTGCCAGCAGCTTGTGGCAGGCCTACGAGCAGTACTTC.

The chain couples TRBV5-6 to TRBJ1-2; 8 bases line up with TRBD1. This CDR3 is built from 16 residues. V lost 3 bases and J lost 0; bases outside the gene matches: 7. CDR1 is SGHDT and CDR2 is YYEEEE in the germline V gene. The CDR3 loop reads CASSSGTGATNYGYTF. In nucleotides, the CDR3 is TGTGCCAGCAGCTCCGGGACAGGCGCAACTAACTATGGCTACACCTTC.

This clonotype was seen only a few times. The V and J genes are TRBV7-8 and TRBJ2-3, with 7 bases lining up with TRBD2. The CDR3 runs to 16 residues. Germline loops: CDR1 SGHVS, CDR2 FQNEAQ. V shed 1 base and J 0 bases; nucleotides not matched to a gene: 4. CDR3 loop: CASSLVGGGSTDTQYF. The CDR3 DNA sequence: TGTGCCAGCAGCTTAGTGGGGGGGGGGAGCACAGATACGCAGTATTTT.

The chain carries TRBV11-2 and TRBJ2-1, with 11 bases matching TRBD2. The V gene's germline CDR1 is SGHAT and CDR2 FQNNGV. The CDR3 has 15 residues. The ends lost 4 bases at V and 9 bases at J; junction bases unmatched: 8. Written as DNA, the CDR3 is TGTGCCAGCAGCTACACTAGCGGGGGACCCAGTGAGCAGTTCTTC. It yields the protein CASSYTSGGPSEQFF. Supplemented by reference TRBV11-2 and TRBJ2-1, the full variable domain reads EAGVAQSPRYKIIEKRQSVAFWCNPISGHATLYWYQQILGQGPKLLIQFQNNGVVDDSQLPKDRFSAERLKGVDSTLKIQPAKLEDSAVYLCASSYTSGGPSEQFFGPGTRLTVL.

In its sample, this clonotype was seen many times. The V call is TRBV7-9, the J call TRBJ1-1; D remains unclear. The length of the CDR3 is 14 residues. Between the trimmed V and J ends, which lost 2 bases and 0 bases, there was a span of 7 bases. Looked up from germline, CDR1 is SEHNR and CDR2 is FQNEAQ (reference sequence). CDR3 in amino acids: CASSLSRLNTEAFF. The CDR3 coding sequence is TGTGCCAGCAGCTTAAGTCGTCTGAACACTGAAGCTTTCTTT. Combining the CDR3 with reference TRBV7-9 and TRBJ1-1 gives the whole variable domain DTGVSQNPRHKITKRGQNVTFRCDPISEHNRLYWYRQTLGQGPEFLTYFQNEAQLEKSRLLSDRFSAERPKGSFSTLEIQRTEQGDSAMYLCASSLSRLNTEAFFGQGTRLTVV.